These 28 T cell receptor beta chains came from one sample sequenced in a study of blood T cell repertoires in COVID-19. The table came from immunoSEQ multiplex PCR; TCRdb's copy has only in-frame clones and leaves some out. Among 300,000 to 400,000 clones listed, around nine tenths were seen once. Sequenced: peripheral blood. The origin of the receptors is a woman in her seventies with COVID-19, enrolled during active disease.

The chain recombines TRBV2 with TRBJ1-1; 7 bases match TRBD1. CDR3 size: 14 residues. CDR1 and CDR2 from the germline V gene are SNHLY and FYNNEI. Unmatched junction bases numbered 10, after V lost 4 bases and J lost 8 bases. The CDR3 region has the DNA TGTGCCAGCAGTGGGACAGGACCCTTGCGGGAAGCTTTCTTT. Translated, it gives CASSGTGPLREAFF.

The chain couples TRBV5-4 to TRBJ2-1; 11 bases are shared with TRBD2. J gave up 10 bases and V 3 bases, and 9 bases lay outside the gene matches. The CDR3 sequence is 15 residues long. Germline CDR1 SGHNT, CDR2 YYREEE (reference sequence). The CDR3: CASSSGTSGQGEQFF. The CDR3, as DNA: TGTGCCAGCAGCTCTGGGACTAGCGGCCAAGGCGAGCAGTTCTTC.

The chain couples TRBV25-1 to TRBJ1-1; D is ambiguous. The CDR3 runs to 12 residues. Trimming cost V 2 bases and J 2 bases, with 3 bases left between them. Germline V gene sequence: CDR1 MGHDK, CDR2 SYGVNS. This CDR3 is CASSEINTEAFF. CDR3 DNA sequence: TGTGCCAGCAGTGAAATAAACACTGAAGCTTTCTTT.

In its sample, this clone was seen once. The rearrangement links TRBV2 to TRBJ1-2; D might be TRBD1 (6 bases). The V end lost 7 bases, the J end lost 6 bases, and 9 bases lay between the germline ends. The CDR3 consists of 11 residues. Germline CDR1 SNHLY, CDR2 FYNNEI. As DNA, the CDR3 is TGTGCCAGCAATGGGGACAATGGCTACACCTTC. Translated, it gives CASNGDNGYTF.

Comments on this clone: Other DNA sequences from this sample encode an identical CDR3 as well. The rearrangement joins TRBV10-3 to TRBJ2-7; a possible D gene is TRBD2 (7 bases). Germline V gene lookup returns CDR1 ENHRY and CDR2 SYGVKD. The CDR3 extends over 14 amino acids. V dropped 0 bases and J dropped 2 bases, with 8 bases sitting between them. The CDR3 DNA reads as TGTGCCATCAGTGAGTCGGGGGGGCCCTACGAGCAGTACTTC. Translated, it gives CAISESGGPYEQYF.

The V and J genes are TRBV30 and TRBJ1-2, with 11 bases aligning to TRBD1. In germline, CDR1 is GTSNPN, CDR2 SVGIG (reference sequence). CDR3 length equals 14 residues. V lost 1 base to trimming and J lost 6 bases; unmatched junction nucleotides: 4. CDR3 DNA sequence: TGTGCCTGGAGTGGGACAGGGGGCCAAGATGGCTACACCTTC. Translating gives CAWSGTGGQDGYTF.

CDR3 residues: CASSRGTGTAAGGLTGELFF. The DNA for the CDR3 is TGCGCCAGCAGCCGAGGGACAGGGACGGCCGCTGGGGGGCTGACCGGGGAGCTGTTTTTT. The chain joins TRBV4-1 to TRBJ2-2, with TRBD1 matching over 9 bases. V shed 4 bases and J 5 bases; nucleotides not matched to a gene: 20. Germline V CDR1 and CDR2: MGHRA, YSYEKL. The CDR3 length is 20 residues.

The chain's CDR3 is CATSGSRTGFNEKLFF. The CDR3 DNA sequence: TGTGCCACCAGTGGCTCCAGGACAGGATTTAATGAAAAACTGTTTTTT. This chain joins TRBV24-1 and TRBJ1-4; 7 nucleotides agree with TRBD1. This CDR3 is 16 amino acids long. CDR1 is KGHDR and CDR2 is SFDVKD in the germline V gene. After removal of 5 bases from V and 4 bases from J, the junction contained 9 bases not matched to a gene.

The chain has TRBV7-8 and TRBJ2-1; 7 bases are a match to TRBD2. CDR1 and CDR2 from the germline V gene are SGHVS and FQNEAQ. This CDR3 comprises 15 residues. V was clipped by 4 bases and J by 7 bases; unmatched bases: 10. The DNA of the CDR3 is TGTGCCAGCAGCTCCCCCTGGGGGGGAGAGAATGAGCAGTTCTTC. It yields the protein CASSSPWGGENEQFF.

This chain uses TRBV18 with TRBJ1-2; D is unclear. V was trimmed by 3 bases and J by 2 bases, leaving 10 bases between them. The CDR3 has 14 residues. Germline V CDR1 and CDR2: KGHSH, LQKENI. The CDR3 spells CASSPREGNYGYTF. CDR3 bases: TGTGCCAGCTCACCGAGGGAGGGAAACTATGGCTACACCTTC.

The J gene is TRBJ1-1, the V gene TRBV7-2; TRBD1 is a possible D gene (5 bases). Germline CDR1 and CDR2: SGHTA and FQGNSA. V lost 5 bases and J lost 0, with 13 bases in between. The CDR3 runs to 15 residues. CDR3 sequence reads: CASSPGGVVNTEAFF. Written as DNA, the CDR3 is TGTGCCAGCAGCCCTGGGGGGGTGGTGAACACTGAAGCTTTCTTT.

The J gene is TRBJ2-2, the V gene TRBV7-2, with 8 bases fitting TRBD2. Trimming took 3 bases from V and 1 from J; bases not matched to a gene: 4. The CDR3 consists of 16 residues. Germline CDR1 is SGHTA and CDR2 is FQGNSA. This chain's CDR3 is CASSLSGGLNTGELFF. CDR3 bases: TGTGCCAGCAGCTTGAGCGGGGGACTGAACACCGGGGAGCTGTTTTTT.

This chain connects TRBV5-1 to TRBJ2-3; the D gene is possibly TRBD1 (6 bases). This CDR3 is built from 15 residues. V was shortened by 1 base and J by 1 base, with 10 bases between the two germline ends. The germline V gene has CDR1 SGHRS and CDR2 YFSETQ. The DNA for the CDR3 is TGCGCCAGCAGCTTGCAAGCAGGGGGCACAGATACGCAGTATTTT. Encoded protein: CASSLQAGGTDTQYF.

The chain combines TRBV7-8 with TRBJ1-2; D perhaps matches TRBD1 (6 bases). The ends were cut back, 4 bases at V and 4 bases at J, with 7 bases in the middle. The CDR3 is 12 residues long. In germline, CDR1 is SGHVS, CDR2 FQNEAQ. The CDR3 bases are TGTGCCAGCAGCTCGGACAGCTATGGCTACACCTTC. Translation gives CASSSDSYGYTF.

A remark on this clone: The sample contains more than one DNA sequence encoding this CDR3. The genes are TRBV30 and TRBJ2-6; D is perhaps TRBD2 (5 bases). The V end lost 1 base, the J end lost 1 base, and 8 bases lay between the germline ends. Germline assignment: CDR1 GTSNPN and CDR2 SVGIG (reference sequence). This CDR3 is built from 15 residues. The CDR3, as DNA: TGTGCCTGGAGTGGCGGAGGATCTGGGGCCAACGTCCTGACTTTC. It is translated as CAWSGGGSGANVLTF.

The chain employs TRBV12-3 or TRBV12-4 and TRBJ1-1; TRBD1 might be the D (6 bases). The CDR3 has 13 residues. Trimming removed 3 bases from V and 5 bases from J, with 10 bases in between. The chain's CDR3 is CASSFITGTEAFF. DNA for the CDR3: TGTGCCAGCAGTTTCATAACAGGGACTGAAGCTTTCTTT.

The chain has TRBV10-1 and TRBJ2-3, with 7 bases identical to TRBD2. V lost 3 bases, J lost 5 bases, and 5 bases stayed unmatched. Germline lookup yields CDR1 WNHNN and CDR2 SYGVQD (reference sequence). This CDR3 spans 14 amino acids. The DNA for the CDR3 is TGCGCCAGCAGTGATTCGGGGGGAAGAGATACGCAGTATTTT. Translating gives CASSDSGGRDTQYF.

The chain uses TRBV6-5 and TRBJ1-2; 9 bases fit TRBD1. The CDR3 totals 15 residues. Unmatched junction bases numbered 10, after V lost 7 bases and J lost 4 bases. Germline assignment: CDR1 MNHEY and CDR2 SVGAGI. CDR3 in DNA: TGTGCCAGCAAGGCCCCGGGACAGGGACCCTATGGCTACACCTTC. The encoded protein is CASKAPGQGPYGYTF.

Notes on this clone: This sample also contains other DNA sequences that code for the same CDR3. This rearrangement joins TRBV24-1 to TRBJ2-7, with a tentative D call TRBD1 (6 bases). Trimming cost V 0 bases and J 4 bases, with 6 bases left between them. This CDR3 has 13 amino acids. Germline V gene data show CDR1 as KGHDR and CDR2 as SFDVKD. CDR3 region: CATSDLRGYEQYF. The CDR3 bases are TGTGCCACCAGTGATTTGAGGGGGTACGAGCAGTACTTC.

The V call is TRBV24-1, the J call TRBJ1-3, with D perhaps TRBD1 (6 bases). Germline V gives CDR1 KGHDR, CDR2 SFDVKD. V gave up 3 bases and J gave up 2 bases, with 10 bases separating them. CDR3 length: 15 residues. In nucleotides, the CDR3 is TGTGCCACCAGTGATCAGGGGTCGGCTGGAAACACCATATATTTT. Translating gives CATSDQGSAGNTIYF.

A single count supports this clone. The chain recombines TRBV7-3 with TRBJ2-2; D gene unclear. The CDR3 length is 13 residues. Trimming pared 2 bases from V and 5 bases from J, leaving 6 bases between. Germline V gene sequence: CDR1 SGHTA, CDR2 FQGTGA. The CDR3 bases are TGTGCCAGCAGCTTACCCGAGACCGGGGAGCTGTTTTTT. Its translation: CASSLPETGELFF.

The rearrangement joins TRBV7-9 to TRBJ1-3; maybe TRBD1 (5 bases). Trimming stripped 5 bases from V and 4 bases from J, with 27 bases between. The CDR3 covers 19 residues. Germline assignment: CDR1 SEHNR and CDR2 FQNEAQ (reference sequence). CDR3 DNA sequence: TGTGCCAGCAGCCCACCACCAGCTCGGGACTCAAACCGGGGAAACACCATATATTTT. Translation gives CASSPPPARDSNRGNTIYF.

The table lists this clone with a few counts. V gene TRBV5-1 combines with J gene TRBJ1-2; 7 bases match TRBD1. The ends lost 3 bases at V and 4 bases at J; junction bases unmatched: 12. Germline values: CDR1 SGHRS, CDR2 YFSETQ. This CDR3 contains 16 residues. CDR3 sequence reads: CASSWGGTERGYGYTF. The DNA for the CDR3 is TGCGCCAGCAGCTGGGGCGGGACAGAAAGGGGCTATGGCTACACCTTC.

J is TRBJ1-4 and V is TRBV7-2; no definite D call. The ends were cut back, 0 bases at V and 4 bases at J, with 12 bases in the middle. CDR3 length equals 16 residues. Germline V CDR1 and CDR2: SGHTA, FQGNSA. The CDR3 reads CASSLARRNRNEKLFF. The CDR3 nucleotides read TGTGCCAGCAGCTTAGCGCGGAGGAATCGTAATGAAAAACTGTTTTTT.

About this clone itself: The junction departs from germline at one end; a sequencing error may be responsible. The CDR3 nucleotides read TGTGCCAGCAGCTTGGAGACTAGCGGGGGGGTCTTC. Amino acid sequence: CASSLETSGGVF. This chain uses TRBV5-4 with TRBJ2-1; 14 positions agree with TRBD2. Germline V lookup: CDR1 SGHNT, CDR2 YYREEE (reference sequence). CDR3 length equals 12 residues.

This chain links TRBV5-1 with TRBJ2-1; 11 nucleotides agree with TRBD1. The CDR3 runs 14 residues. Germline V gene sequence: CDR1 SGHRS, CDR2 YFSETQ. The trim removed 4 bases at V and 10 bases at J, leaving 7 bases unmatched. CDR3 nucleotide sequence: TGCGCCAGCAGCCCGGGGACAGGGGGGCAGGAGCAGTTCTTC. It yields the protein CASSPGTGGQEQFF.

This chain joins TRBV12-5 and TRBJ1-5, with 8 bases matching TRBD1. Germline CDR1 and CDR2: LGHNT and FRNRAP. The CDR3 totals 14 residues. Unmatched junction bases numbered 5, after V lost 4 bases and J lost 6 bases. The CDR3, as DNA: TGTGCTAGTGGTTGGCAGGGGGCGTTTCAGCCCCAGCATTTT. This codes for CASGWQGAFQPQHF.

The CDR3 nucleotides are TGTGCCAGCACCAACCCGGGGGGGCGATTCCTTGAGCAGTTCTTC. As protein: CASTNPGGRFLEQFF. The V and J genes are TRBV6-6 and TRBJ2-1; 8 positions match TRBD2. Germline trimming cut 7 bases from V and 9 bases from J; bases unmatched to any gene: 14. Germline values: CDR1 MNHNY, CDR2 SVGAGI (reference sequence). The CDR3 has 15 residues.